The T cell receptor beta chain under discussion was sequenced for a study of blood T cell repertoires in COVID-19. The overall study: T cells, B-cell-depleted T cells, or PBMCs supplied cDNA or gDNA.

Per the original methods: Estimated nucleated cell counts came from reference gene primer amplification. Produced via immunoSEQ multiplex PCR; TCRdb's table is partial and in-frame only. D and trimming were read from the DNA, whereas the V and J calls and clone size are those reported in that table. The data contain 150,000 to 200,000 clones, over 70% of them singletons. Germline V gene sequence: CDR1 SGHVS, CDR2 FQNEAQ. The CDR3 spans 14 residues. The germline V and J ends were trimmed by 6 bases and 4 bases, with 15 bases remaining between them. Participants were aged roughly 18 to 100 years from 24 US areas. Two consecutive negative NP/OP PCR tests, clearance, or resolved symptoms defined Cohort 3 recovery.

The clonotype was recovered from a man aged 50 to 59 who had recovered from COVID-19. The chain recombines TRBV7-8 with TRBJ1-2; the D gene is possibly TRBD1 (5 bases). Sequences were obtained from PBMCs or T cells enriched from blood (not recorded which). CDR3 sequence (DNA): TGTGCCAGCAGGGACCCGGGAGGGACCTATGGCTACACCTTC. Translation: CASRDPGGTYGYTF.